This T cell receptor beta chain was found in a study of spatial heterogeneity in lung cancer. Study-wide background: Available follow-up PBMC samples, collected a median of around 2 years post-resection, were sequenced. Alpha-chain sequences were consistently detected in smaller numbers than beta-chain sequences.

This clonotype was detected ten times or more. Its antigen is unknown. TCRdb itself ran the 5' RACE reads through MiXCR, one entry per CDR3 protein. The sample carries around 40,000 distinct CDR3 sequences, about 7.9% recorded once. Time point defined: blood at routine non-recurrence follow-up after resection. Unsorted tumor, nontumor lung tissue or cryopreserved PBMC supplied the whole RNA. Study-level points and caveats: Follow-up blood showed ubiquitous expanded tumor TCRs less than blood at resection did.

The sample in question was PBMCs, obtained at follow-up. The origin of this receptor is a male donor with early-stage non-small cell lung cancer.

The CDR3 DNA follows: TGTGCCAGCAGCCCCCGGACAGGAAAAGAGTATGGTGAAGCTTTCTTT. It specifies CASSPRTGKEYGEAFF. The V gene is TRBV6-5, the J gene TRBJ1-1, with 7 bases lining up with TRBD1. This CDR3 is 16 amino acids long. J gave up 7 bases and V 6 bases, and 17 bases lay outside the gene matches. Germline CDR1 and CDR2: MNHEY and SVGAGI.